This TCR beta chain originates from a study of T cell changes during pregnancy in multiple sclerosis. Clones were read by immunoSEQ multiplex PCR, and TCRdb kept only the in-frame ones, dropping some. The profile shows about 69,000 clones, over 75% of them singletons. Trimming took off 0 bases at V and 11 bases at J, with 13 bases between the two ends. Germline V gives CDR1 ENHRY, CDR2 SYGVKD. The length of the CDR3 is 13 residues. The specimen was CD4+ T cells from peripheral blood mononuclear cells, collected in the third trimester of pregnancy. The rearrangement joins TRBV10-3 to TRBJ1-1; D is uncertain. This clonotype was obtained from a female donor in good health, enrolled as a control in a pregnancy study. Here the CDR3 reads CAISESDGFDAFF. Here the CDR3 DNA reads TGTGCCATCAGTGAGTCAGACGGGTTTGACGCTTTCTTT.